This T cell receptor beta chain was obtained from a study of blood T cell repertoires in COVID-19. Data came from immunoSEQ multiplex PCR; TCRdb stores just in-frame clones and leaves some out. The sample holds some 190,000 clones, less than 85% seen once. V was clipped by 3 bases and J by 7 bases, with 15 bases between them. The germline V gene has CDR1 SGDLS and CDR2 YYNGEE. This CDR3 is built from 14 residues. The sequence was collected from a woman older than 75 with active or convalescent COVID-19. The rearrangement links TRBV9 to TRBJ2-3, with D perhaps matching TRBD1 (6 bases). The specimen sequenced was peripheral blood. Here the CDR3 DNA reads TGTGCCAGCAGCGCCGGACAGATCATTAATACGCAGTATTTT. It yields the protein CASSAGQIINTQYF.